The 20 T cell receptor beta chains listed next were all sequenced from one sample in a study of cytomegalovirus exposure and HLA in healthy donors. PCR primers comprised 60 Vbeta and 13 Jbeta primers. Clones were read by immunoSEQ multiplex PCR, and TCRdb kept only the in-frame ones, dropping some. Among about 140,000 clones listed, about 61% were seen once. The source material was PBMCs. These receptors were collected from a male donor in good health and CMV-seronegative.

The rearrangement joins TRBV6-5 to TRBJ1-1; D perhaps matches TRBD1 (5 bases). The CDR3 spans 13 residues. Germline CDR1 and CDR2: MNHEY and SVGAGI. The V end lost 6 bases, the J end lost 1 base, and 9 bases lay between the germline ends. CDR3 amino acids: CASRFGQNTEAFF. In DNA, the CDR3 is TGTGCCAGCAGATTCGGACAGAACACTGAAGCTTTCTTT.

This clone showed up just a few times. The chain combines TRBV7-9 with TRBJ1-1; a weak D match, TRBD1 (5 bases). V was cut by 10 bases and J by 1 base, with 13 bases left in between. The CDR3 runs to 13 residues. Germline V CDR1 and CDR2: SEHNR, FQNEAQ (reference sequence). This chain's CDR3 is CAISSGGNTEAFF. The CDR3 region has the DNA TGTGCCATTTCATCGGGGGGGAACACTGAAGCTTTCTTT.

The chain uses TRBV29-1 and TRBJ2-5, with 7 bases that match TRBD1. Germline V CDR1 and CDR2: SQVTM, ANQGSEA. This CDR3 is 13 amino acids long. J gave up 5 bases and V 4 bases, and 7 bases lay outside the gene matches. CDR3 amino acids: CSVVGRGYETQYF. In DNA form, the CDR3 reads TGCAGCGTTGTCGGCAGGGGGTATGAGACCCAGTACTTC.

V and J are TRBV5-1 and TRBJ2-2; no clear D gene. Per germline, CDR1 SGHRS and CDR2 YFSETQ. The CDR3 is 16 residues long. Trimming stripped 2 bases from V and 0 bases from J, with 11 bases between. The CDR3 region is CASSFRLSANTGELFF. DNA of the CDR3: TGCGCCAGCAGCTTTCGACTCTCCGCGAACACCGGGGAGCTGTTTTTT.

The chain uses TRBV30 and TRBJ1-1, with D perhaps TRBD1 (5 bases). Germline assignment: CDR1 GTSNPN and CDR2 SVGIG (reference sequence). The CDR3 spans 13 residues. V gave up 5 bases and J gave up 4 bases, with 14 bases separating them. CDR3 amino acids: CAWERGDFTEAFF. CDR3 nucleotide sequence: TGTGCCTGGGAACGAGGGGACTTCACTGAAGCTTTCTTT.

This clone was recorded a few times. The V call is TRBV27, the J call TRBJ2-7, with TRBD1 identical over 8 bases. J lost 2 bases, V lost 5 bases, and 8 bases had no gene match. Germline CDR1 MNHEY, CDR2 SMNVEV (reference sequence). CDR3 size: 15 residues. The CDR3 spells CASSNSGGAPYEQYF. CDR3 in DNA: TGTGCCAGCAGTAACTCAGGGGGCGCCCCCTACGAGCAGTACTTC.

This chain connects TRBV13 to TRBJ1-1; D is unclear. The CDR3 is made up of 15 amino acids. The V gene's germline CDR1 is PRHDT and CDR2 FYEKMQ (reference sequence). V gave up 5 bases and J gave up 0 bases, with 13 bases separating them. The CDR3 region is CASSRLQLMNTEAFF. The DNA for the CDR3 is TGTGCCAGCAGCCGACTTCAACTGATGAACACTGAAGCTTTCTTT.

V and J are TRBV4-1 and TRBJ1-2, with unresolved D. The CDR3 covers 16 residues. Germline values: CDR1 MGHRA, CDR2 YSYEKL. V lost 5 bases to trimming and J lost 4 bases, with 20 bases between them. This chain's CDR3 is CASSDAVSIASYGYTF. For the CDR3, the DNA is TGCGCCAGCAGCGATGCGGTCAGCATAGCCTCCTATGGCTACACCTTC.

This sequence joins TRBV4-1 and TRBJ1-4; 9 positions agree with TRBD1. Germline CDR1 MGHRA, CDR2 YSYEKL. The length of the CDR3 is 16 residues. V lost 4 bases and J lost 4; bases outside the gene matches: 7. CDR3 coding DNA: TGCGCCAGCAGCCGAGAACCGGGACAGGGTAATGAAAAACTGTTTTTT. This gives the protein CASSREPGQGNEKLFF.

This chain uses TRBV7-2 with TRBJ2-7, with 8 bases fitting TRBD2. V was clipped by 1 base and J by 2 bases; unmatched bases: 7. CDR1 and CDR2 (germline): SGHTA, FQGNSA. This CDR3 contains 16 residues. The CDR3 DNA is TGTGCCAGCAGCTTAGGCGGGGGGCGAATCGCCTACGAGCAGTACTTC. It encodes CASSLGGGRIAYEQYF.

The count of this clone is one. The rearrangement joins TRBV6-4 to TRBJ1-2, with 8 bases that match TRBD1. The CDR3 runs to 16 residues. Trimming took 4 bases from V and 7 from J; bases not matched to a gene: 14. Per germline, CDR1 MRHNA and CDR2 SNTAGT. CDR3 residues: CASSALAGTGTGGYTF. The CDR3 DNA follows: TGTGCCAGCAGTGCCCTCGCCGGGACAGGTACTGGTGGCTACACCTTC.

The chain links TRBV7-3 to TRBJ2-3; 10 nucleotides align to TRBD2. V shed 5 bases and J 4 bases; nucleotides not matched to a gene: 3. Germline V gene data show CDR1 as SGHTA and CDR2 as FQGTGA. The CDR3 is 14 residues long. CDR3 sequence: CASSRGLAADTQYF. CDR3 bases: TGTGCCAGCAGCCGCGGACTAGCGGCAGATACGCAGTATTTT.

This clone has more than one count but fewer than ten. V is TRBV27 and J is TRBJ2-7; D is possibly TRBD1 (6 bases). Trimming removed 8 bases at V and 0 bases at J, with 11 bases between. CDR1 and CDR2 from the germline V gene are MNHEY and SMNVEV (reference sequence). The CDR3 has 13 amino acids. The CDR3 region has the DNA TGTGCCAGCCAGCAGGGGAGCTCCTACGAGCAGTACTTC. It codes for CASQQGSSYEQYF.

Here the CDR3 reads CASSPSPGQGGNTIYF. The CDR3 DNA is TGTGCCAGCAGCCCGTCCCCGGGACAGGGGGGAAACACCATATATTTT. The chain links TRBV7-2 to TRBJ1-3; 10 bases are a match to TRBD1. With V trimmed by 5 bases and J by 4 bases, 8 bases remained unmatched. This CDR3 is 16 amino acids long. Germline CDR1 SGHTA, CDR2 FQGNSA.

The chain is built from TRBV10-3 and TRBJ2-7, with TRBD2 as a possible D gene (5 bases). The CDR3 contains 13 residues. Germline V CDR1 and CDR2: ENHRY, SYGVKD. The V end lost 7 bases, the J end lost 5 bases, and 15 bases lay between the germline ends. The CDR3 DNA sequence: TGTGCCATCAAGATAGAGGGAGTCCACGAGCAGTACTTC. Its protein is CAIKIEGVHEQYF.

The chain has TRBV7-8 and TRBJ2-5; a weak D match, TRBD2 (5 bases). The length of the CDR3 is 14 residues. V lost 7 bases to trimming and J lost 5 bases, with 17 bases between them. Germline CDR1 is SGHVS and CDR2 is FQNEAQ. The CDR3 here is CASTRGLVRETQYF. The CDR3 DNA reads TGTGCCAGCACAAGAGGGCTGGTCCGGGAGACCCAGTACTTC.

This chain connects TRBV27 to TRBJ1-1; 7 bases map to TRBD1. The germline V gene has CDR1 MNHEY and CDR2 SMNVEV (reference sequence). Trimming at V came to 4 bases and at J to 8 bases, leaving 10 bases not matched to a gene. The CDR3 is 14 amino acids. The CDR3 DNA sequence: TGTGCCAGCAGTTCTTTCCGGGACAGCGACGAAGCTTTCTTT. Translating gives CASSSFRDSDEAFF.

The V and J genes are TRBV7-2 and TRBJ2-5; no firm D call. Germline V gene sequence: CDR1 SGHTA, CDR2 FQGNSA. The CDR3 is 11 residues long. Trimming left V 4 bases short and J 12 bases short, with 12 bases between. The CDR3 DNA follows: TGTGCCAGCAGCTCCAGATTAAATAAGTACTTC. Protein product: CASSSRLNKYF.

The CDR3 spells CASSLDRGEGYTF. CDR3 sequence (DNA): TGTGCCAGCAGCCTCGACAGGGGGGAGGGCTACACCTTC. V usage is TRBV11-3 and J usage is TRBJ1-2; 9 nucleotides align to TRBD1. Germline V gives CDR1 SGHNT, CDR2 YENEEA. J gave up 8 bases and V 5 bases, and 6 bases lay outside the gene matches. This CDR3 has 13 amino acids.

This clone has a handful of counts. The CDR3 coding sequence is TGTGCCAGCAGTGATCCGGGTTGGGAGACCCAGTACTTC. Amino acids: CASSDPGWETQYF. This chain uses TRBV6-1 with TRBJ2-5; D is undetermined. Trimming took 3 bases from V and 5 from J, leaving 10 bases between them. Germline V lookup: CDR1 MNHNS, CDR2 SASEGT. The length of the CDR3 is 13 residues.